These T cell receptor beta chains were read from a single sample in a study of cytomegalovirus exposure and HLA in healthy donors. Clones were sequenced by immunoSEQ multiplex PCR, and TCRdb holds only the in-frame ones, with some missing. This table has about 130,000 clones, 65% to 75% appearing once. The sequenced sample was PBMCs. All receptors derive from a man aged 35-49 years in good health and CMV-seropositive. Both conserved end residues are part of each CDR3. The D gene is left open where the match is weak. Clone sizes are given selectively: once, few, many, or a class where the clone is expanded.

clone_size | j_call | v_call | d_call | cdr3_nt | cdr3_aa
. | TRBJ1-5 | TRBV15 | . | TGTGCCACAAACGGCGGGGAGTTGAATCAGCCCCAGCATTTT | CATNGGELNQPQHF
. | TRBJ1-3 | TRBV10-3 | . | TGTGCCTCCTCGGGGAGGGCCAACTCTGGAAACACCATATATTTT | CASSGRANSGNTIYF
. | TRBJ2-5 | TRBV7-2 | TRBD1 | TGTGCCAGCAGCTTACCCAACTTCGGGACAGGGCGAGAGACCCAGTACTTC | CASSLPNFGTGRETQYF
. | TRBJ1-5 | TRBV27 | TRBD1 | TGTGCCAGCAGTTTACAGGGGGCCGTCAATCAGCCCCAGCATTTT | CASSLQGAVNQPQHF
few | TRBJ1-5 | TRBV30 | . | TGTGCCTGGAGTACTTGGACAGGCAATCAGCCCCAGCATTTT | CAWSTWTGNQPQHF
. | TRBJ1-1 | TRBV6-6 | . | TGTGCCAGCAGGCCGCCCGACAAAAATAGGGGCGCTTTCTTT | CASRPPDKNRGAFF
. | TRBJ2-2 | TRBV4-1 | TRBD1 | TGCGCCAGCAGCAGGCGGACAGGGGCGAACACCGGGGAGCTGTTTTTT | CASSRRTGANTGELFF
. | TRBJ1-1 | TRBV5-4 | . | TGTGCCAGCAGACTGGGCAGGGAGGCCACTGAAGCTTTCTTT | CASRLGREATEAFF
. | TRBJ1-5 | TRBV4-2 | . | TGTGCCAGCAGCCAAGGACCCGCGGACAATCAGCCCCAGCATTTT | CASSQGPADNQPQHF
. | TRBJ1-4 | TRBV7-9 | . | TGTGCCAGCAGCTTAGGCGGGGCCGAAAAACTGTTTTTT | CASSLGGAEKLFF
few | TRBJ2-7 | TRBV10-2 | TRBD1 | TGCGCCAGCAGTGAGTCCCCGGGACAGGGCCCCTACGAGCAGTACTTC | CASSESPGQGPYEQYF
. | TRBJ2-7 | TRBV19 | TRBD2 | TGTGCCAGTAGTCCCGGACTAGCGGGAGGAATAGAGCAGTACTTC | CASSPGLAGGIEQYF
. | TRBJ1-1 | TRBV28 | . | TGTGCCAGCAGTTTCGGGTTTAACACTGAAGCTTTCTTT | CASSFGFNTEAFF
. | TRBJ1-2 | TRBV19 | TRBD1 | TGTGCCAGCACACTACAATTCGGACAGGGAAACTATGGCTACACCTTC | CASTLQFGQGNYGYTF
. | TRBJ1-1 | TRBV28 | . | TGTGCCAGCAGTCAACACAGACGGAACACTGAAGCTTTCTTT | CASSQHRRNTEAFF
. | TRBJ1-4 | TRBV28 | . | TGTGCCAGCAGTGATCGGACAGCCCCAGATGAAAAACTGTTTTTT | CASSDRTAPDEKLFF
once | TRBJ2-1 | TRBV5-4 | . | TGTGCCAGCAGCTTAGACTCGTCCTACAATGAGCAGTTCTTC | CASSLDSSYNEQFF
. | TRBJ2-6 | TRBV9 | . | TGTGCCAGCAGCTATGTCTCTGGGGCCAACGTCCTGACTTTC | CASSYVSGANVLTF
. | TRBJ1-2 | TRBV13 | . | TGTGCCAGCAGCTTAGCACAGGGTGGAGGCTACACCTTC | CASSLAQGGGYTF
. | TRBJ2-7 | TRBV6-5 | . | TGTGCCAGCAGTTCCGACGGGGGCTCCTACGAGCAGTACTTC | CASSSDGGSYEQYF
. | TRBJ2-7 | TRBV6-5 | TRBD1 | TGTGCCAGCAGTCGACAGGGGGGGATCTCCTACGAGCAGTACTTC | CASSRQGGISYEQYF
once | TRBJ1-2 | TRBV6-6 | . | TGTGCCAGCCAAGGACAGAGTTTCTATGGCTACACCTTC | CASQGQSFYGYTF
. | TRBJ2-3 | TRBV7-9 | TRBD2 | TGTGCCAGCAGCCGACTAGCGGGAGGGGGGGGCACAGATACGCAGTATTTT | CASSRLAGGGGTDTQYF
few | TRBJ1-4 | TRBV10-3 | TRBD1 | TGTGCCACGGGGACAGGGCGTGAAAAACTGTTTTTT | CATGTGREKLFF
. | TRBJ1-2 | TRBV6-5 | TRBD1 | TGTGCCAGCAGACCCCTACAGGGGGCGCTTGGCTACACCTTC | CASRPLQGALGYTF
. | TRBJ2-3 | TRBV15 | . | TGTGCCACCAGCAGAGAGGCCCTTGCTAGCACAGATACGCAGTATTTT | CATSREALASTDTQYF
once | TRBJ1-1 | TRBV7-6 | TRBD1 | TGTGCCAGCAGCGCAACGACAGGGGACACTGAAGCTTTCTTT | CASSATTGDTEAFF
. | TRBJ1-3 | TRBV28 | TRBD1 | TGTGCCAGCAGTTCGCGGACAGGGGGCGAAGTATATGATAGAAACACCATATATTTT | CASSSRTGGEVYDRNTIYF
. | TRBJ1-1 | TRBV4-1 | . | TGCGCCAGCAGCCAAGATCAAATCCACAGTGCGAGCAATAGTCAAGCTTTCTTT | CASSQDQIHSASNSQAFF
. | TRBJ2-2 | TRBV7-8 | TRBD2 | TGTGCCAGCAGCTTAGACGGTTCCCTTAGCGGGACCGGGGAGCTGTTTTTT | CASSLDGSLSGTGELFF
. | TRBJ2-1 | TRBV28 | . | TGTGCCAGCATAGGGGAATCCTACAATGAGCAGTTCTTC | CASIGESYNEQFF
. | TRBJ2-2 | TRBV5-1 | TRBD1 | TGCGCCAGCAGCCTGGACAGGGGGGCTTCGGGCGGGGAGCTGTTTTTT | CASSLDRGASGGELFF
once | TRBJ2-7 | TRBV7-2 | TRBD1 | TGTGCCAGCAGCCTCCAGGGGACAGGGGGGGTGGAGCAGTACTTC | CASSLQGTGGVEQYF
. | TRBJ1-1 | TRBV11-3 | TRBD1 | TGTGCCAGCAGCTTAGGACAGGGAAGGGCTTTCTTT | CASSLGQGRAFF
. | TRBJ1-4 | TRBV11-2 | TRBD1 | TGTGCCAGCAGCTTAGGCGACAGGGGCCCCCCGGATGAAAAACTGTTTTTT | CASSLGDRGPPDEKLFF
few | TRBJ1-1 | TRBV6-1 | TRBD1 | TGTGCCAGCAGCGGAGACAGGGGGTACACTGAAGCTTTCTTT | CASSGDRGYTEAFF
few | TRBJ2-3 | TRBV14 | . | TGTGCCAGCAGCCAAGGAGGAGGGATCCCCACAGATACGCAGTATTTT | CASSQGGGIPTDTQYF
. | TRBJ1-2 | TRBV28 | TRBD1 | TGTGCCAGCAGTTCCCCTGGGACAGACTATGGCTACACCTTC | CASSSPGTDYGYTF
once | TRBJ2-2 | TRBV7-6 | TRBD1 | TGTGCCAGCAGCTCCAGGGGGAGTGCGAACACCGGGGAGCTGTTTTTT | CASSSRGSANTGELFF
. | TRBJ2-5 | TRBV6-5 | TRBD2 | TGTGCCAGCAGTTCGGTACTAGCGGGAGGAGAGACCCAGTACTTC | CASSSVLAGGETQYF
. | TRBJ1-5 | TRBV27 | TRBD1 | TGTGCCAGCAGTCCGTACCAGGGGGGCAATCAGCCCCAGCATTTT | CASSPYQGGNQPQHF
. | TRBJ1-2 | TRBV2 | . | TGTGCCAGCAGAGTGAGCCGGGAAAGAGGCTACACCTTC | CASRVSRERGYTF
once | TRBJ2-7 | TRBV28 | . | TGTGCCAGCCGCCCCCACAACTCCTACGAGCAGTACTTC | CASRPHNSYEQYF
. | TRBJ2-2 | TRBV9 | . | TGTGCCAGCAGCGTAGTGTTCGGAGGGAACGCCGGGGAGCTGTTTTTT | CASSVVFGGNAGELFF
once | TRBJ2-3 | TRBV30 | TRBD1 | TGTGCCTGGAGCGGACAGGGGGCAGATACGCAGTATTTT | CAWSGQGADTQYF
. | TRBJ2-7 | TRBV2 | . | TGTGCCAGCAGGGTGGACAGTCTCTCCTACGAGCAGTACTTC | CASRVDSLSYEQYF
. | TRBJ1-2 | TRBV5-5 | TRBD1 | TGTGCCAGCAGCAGTCCGGGACAGGACCTCTATGGCTACACCTTC | CASSSPGQDLYGYTF
. | TRBJ2-7 | TRBV6-5 | . | TGTGCCAGCAGGAAGGACAGCACCACTCTTCACTTC | CASRKDSTTLHF
. | TRBJ2-7 | TRBV6-1 | TRBD1 | TGTGCCAGCAGTGAAATAGGCTTCGGGACAGGGGCCTACGAGCAGTACTTC | CASSEIGFGTGAYEQYF
. | TRBJ2-1 | TRBV14 | . | TGTGCCAGCAGCCTCGGTAGCAATGAGCAGTTCTTC | CASSLGSNEQFF
. | TRBJ2-7 | TRBV10-3 | . | TGTGCCATCAGTGAGTATAGCGGTGACTCTCGTGCCCACTTC | CAISEYSGDSRAHF
. | TRBJ1-1 | TRBV18 | TRBD1 | TGTGCCAGCTCTCAACTAGTCCCGGGACAGGGGGTGGCCACTGAAGCTTTCTTT | CASSQLVPGQGVATEAFF
. | TRBJ1-2 | TRBV19 | . | TGTGCCAGTAGTTCCCGCGGAAGGCTCTATGGCTACACCTTC | CASSSRGRLYGYTF
. | TRBJ1-6 | TRBV30 | TRBD1 | TGTGCCTGGAGCCGGGACAGGGAAATCTATAATTCACCCCTCCACTTT | CAWSRDREIYNSPLHF